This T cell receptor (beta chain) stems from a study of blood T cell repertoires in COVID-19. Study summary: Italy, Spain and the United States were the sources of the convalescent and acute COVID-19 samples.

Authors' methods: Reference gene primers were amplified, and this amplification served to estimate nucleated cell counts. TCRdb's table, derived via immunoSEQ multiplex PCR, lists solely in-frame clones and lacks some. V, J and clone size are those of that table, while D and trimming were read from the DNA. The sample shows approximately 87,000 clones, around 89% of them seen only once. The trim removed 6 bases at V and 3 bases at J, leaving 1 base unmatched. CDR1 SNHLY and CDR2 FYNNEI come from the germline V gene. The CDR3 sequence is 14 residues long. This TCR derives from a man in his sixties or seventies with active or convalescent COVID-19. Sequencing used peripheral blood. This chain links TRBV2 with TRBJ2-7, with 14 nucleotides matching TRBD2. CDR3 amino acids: CASRGTSGGYEQYF. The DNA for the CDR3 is TGTGCCAGCAGGGGGACTAGCGGGGGCTACGAGCAGTACTTC.